These 20 T cell receptor beta chains were all obtained from the same sample, sequenced in a study of cytomegalovirus exposure and HLA in healthy donors. In the PCR, 60 Vbeta and 13 Jbeta primers were used. Sequencing used immunoSEQ multiplex PCR; TCRdb keeps in-frame clones, though not all of them. The sample has around 130,000 clones; over 70% are singletons. The material sequenced was PBMCs. The receptors shown here come from a woman aged 40-49 years in good health and CMV-seropositive.

This clone was seen only a few times. This chain uses TRBV6-5 with TRBJ2-7; 9 nucleotides agree with TRBD2. J was trimmed by 2 bases and V by 2 bases; bases with no gene match: 4. This CDR3 region has 15 residues. Germline CDR1 is MNHEY and CDR2 is SVGAGI. The CDR3 sequence is CASSYGLAGTYEQYF. The CDR3 DNA is TGTGCCAGCAGTTACGGCCTAGCGGGAACCTACGAGCAGTACTTC.

In nucleotides, the CDR3 is TGTGCCAGCAGGGGACAGGAGGCCAACGTCCTGACTTTC. Amino acids: CASRGQEANVLTF. V usage is TRBV7-3 and J usage is TRBJ2-6, with 8 bases identical to TRBD1. Germline V CDR1 and CDR2: SGHTA, FQGTGA. The CDR3 extends over 13 amino acids. The V segment lost 6 bases and the J segment 6 bases; nucleotides outside the gene matches: 1.

The chain employs TRBV7-3 and TRBJ2-3; D uncertain. The CDR3 runs to 17 residues. CDR1 is SGHTA and CDR2 is FQGTGA in the germline V gene. With 1 base removed from V and 0 bases from J, the gap between germline ends came to 14 bases. CDR3 coding DNA: TGTGCCAGCAGCTTAAGTGCTCCAGGAACTAGCACAGATACGCAGTATTTT. This encodes CASSLSAPGTSTDTQYF.

The table lists this clone with many counts. The chain combines TRBV19 with TRBJ1-1; 8 nucleotides agree with TRBD1. CDR1 and CDR2 from the germline V gene are LNHDA and SQIVND (reference sequence). The CDR3 covers 13 residues. After removal of 5 bases from V and 4 bases from J, the junction contained 3 bases not matched to a gene. The DNA for the CDR3 is TGTGCCAGTAGTGCCGGACAGGGCACTGAAGCTTTCTTT. This sequence encodes CASSAGQGTEAFF.

V usage is TRBV9 and J usage is TRBJ2-3, with a weak D call TRBD2 (6 bases). The V gene's germline CDR1 is SGDLS and CDR2 YYNGEE. The CDR3 consists of 14 residues. V shed 6 bases and J shed 4 bases, with 15 bases lying between them. CDR3 coding DNA: TGTGCCAGCAAGGAGGGAGAAGGATCAGATACGCAGTATTTT. It specifies CASKEGEGSDTQYF.

This chain joins TRBV5-1 and TRBJ1-1; 10 bases agree with TRBD1. V lost 2 bases to trimming and J lost 2 bases; unmatched junction nucleotides: 3. This CDR3 has 15 residues. Germline-derived CDR1 and CDR2 are SGHRS and YFSETQ. The CDR3 bases are TGCGCCAGCAGCTTTCGGACAGGGGGAAACACTGAAGCTTTCTTT. It is translated as CASSFRTGGNTEAFF.

The chain links TRBV7-3 to TRBJ2-6; possibly TRBD2 for D (5 bases). Deletions cut 4 bases from V and 0 bases from J, with 7 bases between. The CDR3 runs to 15 residues. Germline assignment: CDR1 SGHTA and CDR2 FQGTGA. The CDR3 region is CASSYRGSGANVLTF. The CDR3 DNA reads as TGTGCCAGCAGCTACCGGGGCTCTGGGGCCAACGTCCTGACTTTC. Full variable domain (remainder filled in from reference TRBV7-3 and TRBJ2-6): GAGVSQTPSNKVTEKGKYVELRCDPISGHTALYWYRQSLGQGPEFLIYFQGTGAADDSGLPNDRFFAVRPEGSVSTLKIQRTERGDSAVYLCASSYRGSGANVLTFGAGSRLTVL.

V and J are TRBV19 and TRBJ1-2; 9 nucleotides line up with TRBD1. CDR3 length equals 15 residues. Trimming took 6 bases from V and 7 from J; bases not matched to a gene: 12. Germline CDR1 LNHDA, CDR2 SQIVND (reference sequence). The CDR3 is CASSPPGDRVGGYTF. CDR3 DNA: TGTGCCAGTAGCCCTCCCGGGGACAGGGTAGGTGGCTACACCTTC.

The chain has TRBV5-6 and TRBJ1-2; D might be TRBD1 (6 bases). V was clipped by 1 base and J by 3 bases, with 13 bases between them. This CDR3 comprises 15 residues. The germline gives CDR1 SGHDT, CDR2 YYEEEE. The CDR3 bases are TGTGCCAGCAGCTTGAGTCAGGGGATTGACTATGGCTACACCTTC. It is translated as CASSLSQGIDYGYTF.

The chain carries TRBV11-2 and TRBJ1-1, with D perhaps matching TRBD1 (5 bases). In germline, CDR1 is SGHAT, CDR2 FQNNGV. Trimming pared 1 base from V and 0 bases from J, leaving 6 bases between. The CDR3 extends over 14 amino acids. The CDR3 nucleotides read TGTGCCAGCAGCTTAGGGACACTGAACACTGAAGCTTTCTTT. It encodes CASSLGTLNTEAFF. Filled out from reference TRBV11-2 and TRBJ1-1, the complete variable domain reads EAGVAQSPRYKIIEKRQSVAFWCNPISGHATLYWYQQILGQGPKLLIQFQNNGVVDDSQLPKDRFSAERLKGVDSTLKIQPAKLEDSAVYLCASSLGTLNTEAFFGQGTRLTVV.

DNA for the CDR3: TGTGCCAGCAGCTTATGGCAGGTTAACACCGGGGAGCTGTTTTTT. Translation gives CASSLWQVNTGELFF. V usage is TRBV5-6 and J usage is TRBJ2-2; no reliable D call. The CDR3 covers 15 residues. In germline, CDR1 is SGHDT, CDR2 YYEEEE. With 2 bases removed from V and 2 bases from J, the gap between germline ends came to 10 bases. Looking up the rest from reference TRBV5-6 and TRBJ2-2 gives the full variable domain: DAGVTQSPTHLIKTRGQQVTLRCSPKSGHDTVSWYQQALGQGPQFIFQYYEEEERQRGNFPDRFSGHQFPNYSSELNVNALLLGDSALYLCASSLWQVNTGELFFGEGSRLTVL.

DNA for the CDR3: TGTGCCAGCAGCTTTTGGGTCCGGAGCTCCTACAATGAGCAGTTCTTC. Protein: CASSFWVRSSYNEQFF. The rearrangement joins TRBV7-9 to TRBJ2-1; unclear D gene. Trimming removed 3 bases from V and 0 bases from J, with 12 bases in between. This CDR3 has 16 residues. Germline V gene data show CDR1 as SEHNR and CDR2 as FQNEAQ (reference sequence).

The chain uses TRBV11-2 and TRBJ2-4, with 16 bases identical to TRBD2. The V and J ends lost 4 bases and 3 bases, in that order; junction bases with no gene match: 9. This CDR3 comprises 19 residues. The germline V gene has CDR1 SGHAT and CDR2 FQNNGV. The CDR3: CASSSREGLAGGLKNIQYF. The CDR3 DNA follows: TGTGCCAGCAGCTCCCGGGAGGGACTAGCGGGAGGGCTCAAAAACATTCAGTACTTC.

This chain connects TRBV6-5 to TRBJ2-3; 7 bases fit TRBD1. CDR3 length: 14 residues. Per the germline V gene, CDR1 is MNHEY and CDR2 is SVGAGI. Trimming cost V 3 bases and J 3 bases; bases outside gene matches: 3. DNA of the CDR3: TGTGCCAGCAGTTATACAGGGGAGACAGATACGCAGTATTTT. Translation gives CASSYTGETDTQYF.

V is TRBV29-1 and J is TRBJ2-7, with a possible D match to TRBD1 (5 bases). V lost 6 bases, J lost 1 base, and 13 bases lay in between. Germline V lookup: CDR1 SQVTM, CDR2 ANQGSEA. CDR3 size: 13 residues. The CDR3 spells CSVWTTGSYEQYF. DNA for the CDR3: TGCAGCGTCTGGACAACTGGTTCCTACGAGCAGTACTTC.

The table lists this clone with a count of one. The chain is built from TRBV7-2 and TRBJ2-5; TRBD1 agrees at 11 bases. V was clipped by 4 bases and J by 6 bases; unmatched bases: 4. The germline gives CDR1 SGHTA, CDR2 FQGNSA. The CDR3 runs 14 residues. CDR3 DNA sequence: TGTGCCAGCAGCTCGGGACAGGGGGGACAGACCCAGTACTTC. This translates into CASSSGQGGQTQYF.

This clone was counted between two and nine times. The chain joins TRBV11-1 to TRBJ1-2, with 8 bases lining up with TRBD1. Trimming at V came to 3 bases and at J to 0 bases, leaving 3 bases not matched to a gene. The CDR3 length is 15 residues. CDR1 and CDR2 (germline): SGHAT, FQDESV (reference sequence). The CDR3, as DNA: TGTGCCAGCAGCTTGGGGACAGGATCTAACTATGGCTACACCTTC. Residues: CASSLGTGSNYGYTF.

V is TRBV18 and J is TRBJ2-7, with no clear D. Per the germline V gene, CDR1 is KGHSH and CDR2 is LQKENI. Between the trimmed V and J ends, which lost 5 bases and 2 bases, there was a span of 7 bases. CDR3 length: 12 amino acids. The DNA for the CDR3 is TGTGCCAGCTCAGACACTGCCTACGAGCAGTACTTC. It encodes CASSDTAYEQYF.

The chain employs TRBV28 and TRBJ2-5, with 11 bases aligning to TRBD1. The CDR3 contains 14 residues. The germline CDR1 and CDR2 sequences are MDHEN and SYDVKM. With V trimmed by 5 bases and J by 12 bases, 11 bases remained unmatched. The CDR3 DNA is TGTGCCAGCAGTCCGGCCGGGACAGGGGGAATTGAGTACTTC. It yields the protein CASSPAGTGGIEYF.

The rearrangement uses TRBV5-4 and TRBJ2-7; 10 bases are a match to TRBD2. Germline CDR1 is SGHNT and CDR2 is YYREEE (reference sequence). This CDR3 is 15 amino acids long. Trimming cost V 3 bases and J 5 bases; bases outside gene matches: 8. CDR3 bases: TGTGCCAGCAGCTCCCCGGGACTAGCGAGCCACGAGCAGTACTTC. It is translated as CASSSPGLASHEQYF.